In this sample, the clone carrying this T cell receptor (beta chain) turned up a few times. V lost 3 bases and J 2 bases, leaving 14 bases between the germline ends. The CDR3 loop spans 15 amino acids. CDR1 is MDHEN and CDR2 is SYDVKM in the germline V gene. This sample was taken from a study of blood T cell repertoires in COVID-19. Study-level background: The United States, Italy and Spain supplied acute and convalescent COVID-19 samples. The cDNA or gDNA used as material had been derived from T cells, B-cell-depleted T cells, or PBMCs.

Original analysis: It was from reference gene primer amplification that nucleated cell counts were estimated. TCRdb's copy holds only in-frame clones and misses some; the assay was immunoSEQ multiplex PCR. V, J and clone size derive from that table, while D and trimming were established from the DNA sequence. The table includes 210,000 or so clones, roughly four fifths detected once. The specimen was peripheral blood. V is TRBV28 and J is TRBJ2-7; possibly TRBD2 for D (6 bases). This clonotype was sampled from a man aged 50-60 years who had recovered from COVID-19. The CDR3 nucleotides read TGTGCCAGCAGTTTGGAGGGAGAGGGGACCTACGAGCAGTACTTC. It yields the protein CASSLEGEGTYEQYF.